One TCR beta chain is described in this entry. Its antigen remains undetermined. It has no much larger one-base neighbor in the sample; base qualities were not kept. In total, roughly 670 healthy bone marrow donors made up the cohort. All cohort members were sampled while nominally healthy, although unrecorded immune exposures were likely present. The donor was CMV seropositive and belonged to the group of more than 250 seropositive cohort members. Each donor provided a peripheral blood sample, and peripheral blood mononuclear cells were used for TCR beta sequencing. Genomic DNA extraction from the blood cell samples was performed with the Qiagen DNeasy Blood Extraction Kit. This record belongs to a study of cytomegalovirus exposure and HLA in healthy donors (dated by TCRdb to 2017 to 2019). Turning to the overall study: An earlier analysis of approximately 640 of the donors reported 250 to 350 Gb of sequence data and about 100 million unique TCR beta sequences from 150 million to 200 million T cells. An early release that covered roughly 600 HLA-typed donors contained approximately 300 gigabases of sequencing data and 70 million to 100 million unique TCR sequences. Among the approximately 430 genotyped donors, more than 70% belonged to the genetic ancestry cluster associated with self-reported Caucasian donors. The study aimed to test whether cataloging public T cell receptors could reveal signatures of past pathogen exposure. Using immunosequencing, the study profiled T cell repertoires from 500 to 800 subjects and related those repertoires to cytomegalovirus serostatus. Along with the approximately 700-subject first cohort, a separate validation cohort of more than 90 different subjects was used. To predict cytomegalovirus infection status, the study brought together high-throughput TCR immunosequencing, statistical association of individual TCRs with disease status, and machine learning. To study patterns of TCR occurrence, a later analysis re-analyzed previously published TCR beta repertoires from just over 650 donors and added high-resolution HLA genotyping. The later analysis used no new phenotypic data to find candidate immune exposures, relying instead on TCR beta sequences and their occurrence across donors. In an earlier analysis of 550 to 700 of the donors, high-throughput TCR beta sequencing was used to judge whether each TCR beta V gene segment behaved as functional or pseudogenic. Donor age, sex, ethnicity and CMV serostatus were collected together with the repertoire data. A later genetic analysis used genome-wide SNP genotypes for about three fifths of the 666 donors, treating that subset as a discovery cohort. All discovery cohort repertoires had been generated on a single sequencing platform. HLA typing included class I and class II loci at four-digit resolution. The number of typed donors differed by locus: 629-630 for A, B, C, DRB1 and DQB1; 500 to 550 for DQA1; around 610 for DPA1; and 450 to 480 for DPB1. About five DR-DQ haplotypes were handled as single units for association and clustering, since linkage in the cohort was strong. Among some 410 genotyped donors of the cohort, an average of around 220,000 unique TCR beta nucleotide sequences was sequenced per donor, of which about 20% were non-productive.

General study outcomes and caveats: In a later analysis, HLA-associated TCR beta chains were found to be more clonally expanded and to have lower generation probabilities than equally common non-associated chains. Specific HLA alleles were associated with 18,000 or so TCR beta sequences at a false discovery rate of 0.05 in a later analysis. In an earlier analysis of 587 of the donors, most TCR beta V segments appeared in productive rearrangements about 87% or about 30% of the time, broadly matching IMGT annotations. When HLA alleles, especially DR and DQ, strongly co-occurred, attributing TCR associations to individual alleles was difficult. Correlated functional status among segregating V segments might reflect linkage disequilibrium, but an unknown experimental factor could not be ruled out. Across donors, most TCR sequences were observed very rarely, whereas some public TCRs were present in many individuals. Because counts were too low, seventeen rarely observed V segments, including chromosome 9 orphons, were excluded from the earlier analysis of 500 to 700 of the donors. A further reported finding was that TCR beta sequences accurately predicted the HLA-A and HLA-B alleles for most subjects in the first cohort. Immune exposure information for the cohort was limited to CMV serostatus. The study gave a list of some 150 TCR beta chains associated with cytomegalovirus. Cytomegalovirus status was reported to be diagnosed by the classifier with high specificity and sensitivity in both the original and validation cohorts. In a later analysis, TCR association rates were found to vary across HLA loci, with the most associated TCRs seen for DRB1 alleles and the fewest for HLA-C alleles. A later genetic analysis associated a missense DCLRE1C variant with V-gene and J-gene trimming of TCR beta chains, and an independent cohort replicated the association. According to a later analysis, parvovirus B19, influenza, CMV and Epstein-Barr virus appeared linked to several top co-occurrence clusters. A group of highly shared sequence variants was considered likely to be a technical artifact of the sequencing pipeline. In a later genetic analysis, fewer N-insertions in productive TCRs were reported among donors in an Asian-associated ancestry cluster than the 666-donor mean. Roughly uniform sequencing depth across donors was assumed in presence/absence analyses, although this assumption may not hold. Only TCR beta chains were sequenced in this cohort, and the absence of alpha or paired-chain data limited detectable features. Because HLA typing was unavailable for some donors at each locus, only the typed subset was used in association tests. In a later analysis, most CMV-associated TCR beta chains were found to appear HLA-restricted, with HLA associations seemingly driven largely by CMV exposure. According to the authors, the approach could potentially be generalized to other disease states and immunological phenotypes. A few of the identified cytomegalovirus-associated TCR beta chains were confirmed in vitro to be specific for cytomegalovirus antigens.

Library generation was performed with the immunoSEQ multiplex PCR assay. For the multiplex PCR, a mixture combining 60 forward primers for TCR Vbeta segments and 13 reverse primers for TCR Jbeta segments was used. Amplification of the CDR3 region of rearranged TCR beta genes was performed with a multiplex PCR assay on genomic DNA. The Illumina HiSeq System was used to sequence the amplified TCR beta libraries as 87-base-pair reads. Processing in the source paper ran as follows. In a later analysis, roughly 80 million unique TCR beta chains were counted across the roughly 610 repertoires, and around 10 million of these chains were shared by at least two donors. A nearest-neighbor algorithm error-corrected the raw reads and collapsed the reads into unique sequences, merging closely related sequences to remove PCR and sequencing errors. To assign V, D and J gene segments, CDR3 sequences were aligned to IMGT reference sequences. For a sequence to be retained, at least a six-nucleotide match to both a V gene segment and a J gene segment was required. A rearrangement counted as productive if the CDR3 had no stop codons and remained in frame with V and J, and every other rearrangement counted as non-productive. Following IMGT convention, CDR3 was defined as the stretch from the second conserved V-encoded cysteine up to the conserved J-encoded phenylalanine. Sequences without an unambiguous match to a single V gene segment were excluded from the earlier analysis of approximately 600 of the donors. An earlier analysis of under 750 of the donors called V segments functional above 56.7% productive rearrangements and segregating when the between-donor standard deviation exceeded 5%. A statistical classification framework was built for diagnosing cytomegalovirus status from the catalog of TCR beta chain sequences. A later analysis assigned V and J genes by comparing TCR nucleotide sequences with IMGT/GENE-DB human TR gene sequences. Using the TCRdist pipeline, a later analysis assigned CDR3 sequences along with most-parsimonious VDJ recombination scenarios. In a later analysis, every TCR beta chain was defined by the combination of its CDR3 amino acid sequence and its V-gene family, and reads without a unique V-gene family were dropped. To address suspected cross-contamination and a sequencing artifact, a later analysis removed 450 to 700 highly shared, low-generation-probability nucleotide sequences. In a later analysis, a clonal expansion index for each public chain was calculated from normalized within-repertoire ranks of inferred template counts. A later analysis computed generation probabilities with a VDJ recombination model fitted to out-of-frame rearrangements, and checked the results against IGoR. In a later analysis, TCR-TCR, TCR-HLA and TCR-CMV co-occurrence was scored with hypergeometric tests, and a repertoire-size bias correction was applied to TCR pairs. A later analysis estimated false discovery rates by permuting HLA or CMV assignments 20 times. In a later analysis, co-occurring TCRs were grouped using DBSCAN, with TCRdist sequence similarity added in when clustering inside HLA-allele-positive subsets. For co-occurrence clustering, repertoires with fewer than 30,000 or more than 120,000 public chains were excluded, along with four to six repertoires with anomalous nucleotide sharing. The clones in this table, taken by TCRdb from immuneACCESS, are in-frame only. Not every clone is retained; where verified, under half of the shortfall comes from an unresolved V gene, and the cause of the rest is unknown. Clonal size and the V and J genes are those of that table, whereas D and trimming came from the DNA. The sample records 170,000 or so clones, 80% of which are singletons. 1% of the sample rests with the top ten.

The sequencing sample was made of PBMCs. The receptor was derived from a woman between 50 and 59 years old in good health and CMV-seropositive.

The CDR3 amino acid sequence is: CATSRDPSPGGAYNSPLHF. The bases read TGTGCCACCAGCAGAGATCCCTCGCCAGGGGGCGCGTATAATTCACCCCTCCACTTT. The chain joins TRBV15 to TRBJ1-6, with TRBD1 identical over 8 junction bases. Including the terminal cysteine and phenylalanine, the CDR3 comprises 19 residues. The DNA shown is the 57-base CDR3, in frame from base 1. Trimming removed 0 bases from V and 4 bases from J; the gene matches leave 11 bases unexplained. CDR1 and CDR2, per the germline V gene (reference sequence), are LNHNV and YYDKDF.